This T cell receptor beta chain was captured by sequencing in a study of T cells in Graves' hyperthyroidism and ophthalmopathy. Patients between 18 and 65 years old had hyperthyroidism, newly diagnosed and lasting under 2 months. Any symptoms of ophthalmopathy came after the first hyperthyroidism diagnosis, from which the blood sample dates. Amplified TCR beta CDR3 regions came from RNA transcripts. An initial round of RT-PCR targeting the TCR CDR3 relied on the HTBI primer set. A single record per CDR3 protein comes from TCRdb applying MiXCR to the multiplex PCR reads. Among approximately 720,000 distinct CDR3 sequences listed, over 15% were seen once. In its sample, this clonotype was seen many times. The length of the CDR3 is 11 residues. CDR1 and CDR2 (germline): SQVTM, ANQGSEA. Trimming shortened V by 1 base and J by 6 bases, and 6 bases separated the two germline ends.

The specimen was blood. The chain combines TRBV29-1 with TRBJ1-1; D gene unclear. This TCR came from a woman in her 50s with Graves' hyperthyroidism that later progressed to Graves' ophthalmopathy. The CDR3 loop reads CSVEGSAEAFF. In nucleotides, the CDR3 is TGCAGCGTTGAAGGGAGCGCTGAAGCTTTCTTT.